This TCR beta chain is from a study of CD8 T cells in ankylosing spondylitis. Study results and limitations: Reactive arthritis synovial fluid and blood previously showed some of these motif variants. Apparently characteristic of ankylosing spondylitis blood was a TCR beta motif (about 8 highly homologous variants).

The germline gives CDR1 DFQATT, CDR2 SNEGSKA (reference sequence). Trimming stripped 0 bases from V and 2 bases from J, with 10 bases between. This CDR3 has 14 residues. In making TCR beta libraries, quantitative 5'-RACE with molecular barcodes was used. TCRdb called the 5' RACE reads again in MiXCR, with one record for every CDR3 protein. This table has 750,000 to 850,000 distinct CDR3 sequences, 12% appearing once. Points on this clonotype: Its antigen is still unknown.

The receptor was derived from a male donor with ankylosing spondylitis. Sequencing was carried out using blood, either unsorted or a sorted T cell fraction (not recorded which). The rearrangement joins TRBV20-1 to TRBJ1-2, with D maybe TRBD1 (5 bases). CDR3 sequence (DNA): TGCAGTGCTAGAGATGCCAGGGTGAACTATGGCTACACCTTC. Translated, it gives CSARDARVNYGYTF.